The 10 T cell receptor beta chains listed next were all sequenced from one sample in a study of blood T cell repertoires in COVID-19. Produced via immunoSEQ multiplex PCR; TCRdb's table is partial and in-frame only. The sample lists approximately 470,000 clones; 75% to 90% were seen once. Specimen: PBMCs or T cells enriched from blood (not recorded which). Source of these receptors: a woman aged 18-29 years who had recovered from COVID-19.

The CDR3 here is CASSLDFAGGSNNEQFF. The CDR3 coding sequence is TGCGCCAGCAGCTTGGACTTTGCGGGGGGATCTAACAATGAGCAGTTCTTC. The J gene is TRBJ2-1, the V gene TRBV5-1; TRBD2 aligns across 8 bases. V dropped 0 bases and J dropped 5; count of bases not matched to a gene: 10. Germline CDR1 SGHRS, CDR2 YFSETQ. This CDR3 has 17 amino acids.

This clone was detected only a few times. The genes are TRBV7-9 and TRBJ1-4, with 7 bases aligning to TRBD1. After removal of 4 bases from V and 4 bases from J, the junction contained 15 bases not matched to a gene. The CDR3 has 18 amino acids. Germline CDR1 is SEHNR and CDR2 is FQNEAQ (reference sequence). The CDR3 region is CASSYRDRDGGVNEKLFF. The DNA for the CDR3 is TGTGCCAGCAGCTACCGGGACAGAGATGGAGGGGTTAATGAAAAACTGTTTTTT.

The chain uses TRBV7-9 and TRBJ1-2; 10 bases are a match to TRBD1. Germline trimming cut 5 bases from V and 6 bases from J; bases unmatched to any gene: 6. This CDR3 comprises 14 residues. Germline values: CDR1 SEHNR, CDR2 FQNEAQ (reference sequence). In nucleotides, the CDR3 is TGTGCCAGCAGCCTAGGGGGACAGGGGAATGGCTACACCTTC. Translated: CASSLGGQGNGYTF.

The rearrangement links TRBV7-9 to TRBJ1-1, with D possibly being TRBD1 (5 bases). Trimming removed 4 bases from V and 4 bases from J, with 19 bases in between. Germline V lookup: CDR1 SEHNR, CDR2 FQNEAQ (reference sequence). This CDR3 spans 16 amino acids. The chain's CDR3 is CASSSAVGVLGTEAFF. CDR3 nucleotide sequence: TGTGCCAGCAGCTCAGCGGTAGGGGTCTTGGGCACTGAAGCTTTCTTT.

The rearrangement joins TRBV7-9 to TRBJ1-2; D not certain. Germline CDR1 reads SEHNR; CDR2 reads FQNEAQ (reference sequence). CDR3 size: 14 residues. Trimming left V 3 bases short and J 6 bases short, with 14 bases between. Here the CDR3 DNA reads TGTGCCAGCAGCTTTGGCGGAGGGTTGGATGGCTACACCTTC. The encoded protein is CASSFGGGLDGYTF.

Only one count was recorded for this clone. The genes are TRBV13 and TRBJ1-3; D not certain. Trimming pared 5 bases from V and 0 bases from J, leaving 11 bases between. Germline V gene sequence: CDR1 PRHDT, CDR2 FYEKMQ (reference sequence). The CDR3 length is 15 residues. As DNA, the CDR3 is TGTGCCAGCAGCCAAGAGGGCTACTCTGGAAACACCATATATTTT. This codes for CASSQEGYSGNTIYF.

The table lists this clone with a few counts. The sample has other DNA sequences that encode this CDR3 too. The chain carries TRBV2 and TRBJ1-6, with D perhaps matching TRBD1 (5 bases). Germline-derived CDR1 and CDR2 are SNHLY and FYNNEI. The CDR3 runs to 12 residues. The ends were cut back, 6 bases at V and 9 bases at J, with 9 bases in the middle. The CDR3 here is CASRGEGSPLHF. The CDR3 DNA follows: TGTGCCAGCAGAGGGGAGGGTTCACCCCTCCACTTT.

The V gene is TRBV10-2, the J gene TRBJ2-3, with D maybe TRBD2 (6 bases). The germline V gene has CDR1 WSHSY and CDR2 SAAADI. The CDR3 covers 14 residues. The V gene lost 7 bases and the J gene lost 3 bases, with 14 bases spanning the gap. The CDR3 protein is CASMGTLTTDTQYF. DNA for the CDR3: TGCGCCAGCATGGGGACTCTCACGACAGATACGCAGTATTTT.

The CDR3 protein is CASSPLDREEGYGYTF. CDR3 coding DNA: TGTGCCAGCAGTCCCTTGGACAGGGAGGAGGGATATGGCTACACCTTC. This sequence joins TRBV28 and TRBJ1-2, with 8 bases fitting TRBD1. Germline V CDR1 and CDR2: MDHEN, SYDVKM. The CDR3 contains 16 residues. V shed 5 bases and J 5 bases; nucleotides not matched to a gene: 13.

The CDR3 sequence: CASSFSGANSYEQYF. The CDR3 DNA sequence: TGTGCCAGCAGCTTCTCAGGGGCTAACTCCTACGAGCAGTACTTC. The chain has TRBV7-3 and TRBJ2-7; perhaps TRBD1 as D (6 bases). The length of the CDR3 is 15 residues. The ends were cut back, 3 bases at V and 0 bases at J, with 12 bases in the middle. Germline CDR1 and CDR2: SGHTA and FQGTGA.